The clone carrying this TCR beta chain has a handful of counts. Its antigen is unidentified. The CDR3 regions of TCR beta were amplified from RNA transcripts. A set of HTBI primers served as the primers for a first-round RT-PCR of the TCR CDR3. MiXCR, run by TCRdb on the multiplex PCR reads, gives a single entry per CDR3 protein. The sample holds over 250,000 distinct CDR3 sequences, roughly 22% seen once. The sample originates from a study of T cells in Graves' hyperthyroidism and ophthalmopathy. Study-level information: Peripheral blood was secured at the point of initial diagnosis, before any treatment.

Overall study results and limits: The blood repertoire included most of the expanded thyroid clonotypes above 0.001.

Among ophthalmopathy patients, the Clinical Activity Score reached at least 3, the NOSPECS grade reached at least 4, and duration remained under 3 months. Diagnoses were established using clinical symptoms, serum thyroxine and TRAb, thyroid ultrasound and orbital computed tomography. Sequenced input: blood. The TCR originated in a man aged 25 to 40 with Graves' ophthalmopathy.

The chain's CDR3 is CASSPFGTGGGNYGYTF. The CDR3 nucleotides are TGCGCCAGCAGTCCATTTGGGACAGGGGGCGGCAACTATGGCTACACCTTC. The chain couples TRBV10-1 to TRBJ1-2, with TRBD1 identical over 12 bases. Germline V gene lookup returns CDR1 WNHNN and CDR2 SYGVQD (reference sequence). V shed 5 bases, J shed 2 bases, and the junction held 9 bases outside the gene matches. This CDR3 spans 17 amino acids.